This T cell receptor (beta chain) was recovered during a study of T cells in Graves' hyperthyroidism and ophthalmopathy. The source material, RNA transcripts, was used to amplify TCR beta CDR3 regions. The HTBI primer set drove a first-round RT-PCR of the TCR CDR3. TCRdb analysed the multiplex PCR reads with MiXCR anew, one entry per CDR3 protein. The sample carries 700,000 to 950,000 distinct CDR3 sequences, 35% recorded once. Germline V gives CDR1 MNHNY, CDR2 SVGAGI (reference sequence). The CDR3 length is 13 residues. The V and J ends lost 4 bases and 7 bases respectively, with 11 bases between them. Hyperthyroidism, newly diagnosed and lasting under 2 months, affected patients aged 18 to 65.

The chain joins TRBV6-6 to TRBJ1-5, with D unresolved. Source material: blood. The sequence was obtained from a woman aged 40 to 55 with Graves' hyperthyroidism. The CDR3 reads CASSSGERQPQHF. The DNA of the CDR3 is TGTGCCAGCAGTTCGGGAGAGCGGCAGCCCCAGCATTTT.